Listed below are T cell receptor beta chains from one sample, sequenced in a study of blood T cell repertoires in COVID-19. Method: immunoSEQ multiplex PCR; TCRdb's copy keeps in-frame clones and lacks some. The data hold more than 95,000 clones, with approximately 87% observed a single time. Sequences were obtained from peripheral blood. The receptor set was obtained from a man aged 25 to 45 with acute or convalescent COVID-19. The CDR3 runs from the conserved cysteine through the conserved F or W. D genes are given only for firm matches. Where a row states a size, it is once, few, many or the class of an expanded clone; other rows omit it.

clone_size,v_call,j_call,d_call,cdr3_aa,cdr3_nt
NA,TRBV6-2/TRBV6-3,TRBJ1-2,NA,CASSPGGLNYGYTF,TGTGCCAGCAGCCCCGGGGGGCTTAACTATGGCTACACCTTC
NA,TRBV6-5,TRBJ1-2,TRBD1,CASSPGRGSLGYTF,TGTGCCAGCAGTCCCGGCAGGGGGTCGCTCGGCTACACCTTC
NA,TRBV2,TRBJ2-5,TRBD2,CASSEGGLAGQYF,TGTGCCAGCAGTGAGGGGGGACTAGCGGGTCAGTACTTC
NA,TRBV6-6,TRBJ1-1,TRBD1,CASSPPGQAEAFF,TGTGCCAGCAGCCCCCCGGGACAGGCTGAAGCTTTCTTT
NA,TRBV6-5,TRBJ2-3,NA,CASSPGGLHTDTQYF,TGTGCCAGCTCCCCCGGGGGTCTCCACACAGATACGCAGTATTTT
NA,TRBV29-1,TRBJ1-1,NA,CSVEGRGGTEAFF,TGCAGCGTTGAAGGCCGTGGGGGGACTGAAGCTTTCTTT
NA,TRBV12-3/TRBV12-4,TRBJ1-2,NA,CASSLLGNYGYTF,TGTGCCAGCAGCCTACTGGGCAACTATGGCTACACCTTC
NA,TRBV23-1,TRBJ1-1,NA,CASPTVNTEAFF,TGCGCCAGCCCGACAGTGAACACTGAAGCTTTCTTT
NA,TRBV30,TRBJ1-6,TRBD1,CAWESGTGRNSPLHF,TGTGCCTGGGAGTCCGGGACAGGGCGTAATTCACCCCTCCACTTT
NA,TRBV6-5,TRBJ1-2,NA,CASSPRPGTLYGYTF,TGTGCCAGCAGTCCCCGACCCGGGACTCTATATGGCTACACCTTC
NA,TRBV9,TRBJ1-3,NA,CASSVSGGAGNTIYF,TGTGCCAGCAGCGTAAGCGGTGGTGCTGGAAACACCATATATTTT
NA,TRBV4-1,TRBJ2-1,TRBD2,CASSQERLAGGNEQFF,TGCGCCAGCAGCCAAGAGAGACTAGCGGGAGGCAATGAGCAGTTCTTC
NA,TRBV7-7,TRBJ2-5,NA,CASSLGGATSAETQYF,TGTGCTAGCAGCTTAGGGGGGGCTACTAGCGCCGAGACCCAGTACTTC
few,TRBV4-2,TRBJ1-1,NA,CASSQVLQANTEAFF,TGTGCCAGCAGCCAGGTGCTACAGGCGAACACTGAAGCTTTCTTT
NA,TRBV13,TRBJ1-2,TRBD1,CASSLGLSGRRDRGPYGYTF,TGTGCCAGCAGCTTAGGCCTAAGTGGCCGCAGGGACAGGGGGCCCTATGGCTACACCTTC
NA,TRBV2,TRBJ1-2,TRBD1,CASTSQGANYGYTF,TGTGCCAGCACCTCACAGGGGGCTAACTATGGCTACACCTTC
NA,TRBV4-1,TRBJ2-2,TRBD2,CASSHRTSGGLNTGELFF,TGCGCCAGCAGCCACAGGACTAGCGGGGGGTTGAACACCGGGGAGCTGTTTTTT
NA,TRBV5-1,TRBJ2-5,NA,CASSLGTARETQYF,TGCGCCAGCAGCTTAGGTACTGCCAGGGAGACCCAGTACTTC
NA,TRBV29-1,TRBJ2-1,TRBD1,CSVVYRDRGYNEQFF,TGCAGCGTTGTCTACCGGGACAGGGGCTACAATGAGCAGTTCTTC
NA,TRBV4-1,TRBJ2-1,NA,CASSPRGINYNEQFF,TGCGCCAGCAGCCCACGAGGTATAAACTACAATGAGCAGTTCTTC
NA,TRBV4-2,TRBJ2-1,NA,CASSQAPGVDNEQFF,TGTGCCAGCAGCCAAGCTCCGGGAGTCGACAATGAGCAGTTCTTC
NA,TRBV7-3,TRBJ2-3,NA,CASSAGRGTDTQYF,TGTGCCAGCAGCGCCGGCAGGGGCACAGATACGCAGTATTTT
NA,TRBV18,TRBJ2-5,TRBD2,CASSRLAVEETQYF,TGTGCCAGCTCACGACTAGCGGTGGAAGAGACCCAGTACTTC
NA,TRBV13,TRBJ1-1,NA,CASTPGSGPTAFF,TGTGCCAGCACCCCAGGATCAGGTCCGACCGCTTTCTTT
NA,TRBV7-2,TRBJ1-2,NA,CASSSDPGNYGYTF,TGTGCCAGCAGCTCGGACCCGGGGAACTATGGCTACACCTTC
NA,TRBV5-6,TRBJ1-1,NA,CASSQSYSEAFF,TGTGCCAGCAGCCAATCGTACAGTGAAGCTTTCTTT
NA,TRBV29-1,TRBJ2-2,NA,CSFIGLTGELFF,TGCAGCTTTATTGGGCTCACCGGGGAGCTGTTTTTT
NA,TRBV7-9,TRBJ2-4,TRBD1,CASSLGQGTFVKNIQYF,TGTGCCAGCAGCCTGGGACAGGGTACTTTCGTCAAAAACATTCAGTACTTC
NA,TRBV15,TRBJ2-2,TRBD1,CATSDRANTGELFF,TGTGCCACCAGCGACAGGGCTAACACCGGGGAGCTGTTTTTT
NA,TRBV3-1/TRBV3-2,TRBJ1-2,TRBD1,CASSQGTGGFNYGYTF,TGTGCCAGCAGCCAAGGGACAGGGGGTTTCAACTATGGCTACACCTTC
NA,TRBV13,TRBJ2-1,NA,CASSLDPRDSLGKQFF,TGTGCCAGCAGCTTAGACCCCCGGGACTCCCTAGGAAAGCAGTTCTTC
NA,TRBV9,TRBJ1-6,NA,CASSVGRFNSPLHF,TGTGCCAGCAGCGTGGGCAGGTTTAATTCACCCCTCCACTTT
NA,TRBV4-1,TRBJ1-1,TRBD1,CASSQVGQGFTEAFF,TGCGCCAGCAGCCAAGTCGGACAGGGATTCACTGAAGCTTTCTTT
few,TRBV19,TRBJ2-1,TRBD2,CASSVVGGRMEQFF,TGTGCCAGTAGTGTTGTTGGCGGGAGAATGGAACAGTTCTTC
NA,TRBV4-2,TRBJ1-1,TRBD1,CASSQDQGGPNTEAFF,TGTGCCAGCAGCCAAGATCAGGGGGGCCCGAACACTGAAGCTTTCTTT
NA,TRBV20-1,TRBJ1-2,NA,CSASYLLYGYTF,TGCAGTGCTAGTTATCTTCTCTATGGCTACACCTTC
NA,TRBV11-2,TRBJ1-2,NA,CASSPRGNYGYTF,TGTGCCAGCAGCCCCCGGGGTAACTATGGCTACACCTTC
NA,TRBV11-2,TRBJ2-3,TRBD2,CASSPTGGADTQYF,TGTGCCAGCAGCCCAACGGGAGGCGCAGATACGCAGTATTTT
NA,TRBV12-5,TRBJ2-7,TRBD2,CASGRGVGSSYEQYF,TGTGCTAGTGGACGGGGGGTCGGTAGCTCCTACGAGCAGTACTTC
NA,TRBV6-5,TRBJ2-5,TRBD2,CASSYIAGRPETQYF,TGTGCCAGCAGTTACATAGCGGGGCGCCCCGAGACCCAGTACTTC
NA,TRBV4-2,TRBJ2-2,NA,CASSQEPSRSPLADTGELFF,TGTGCCAGCAGCCAAGAGCCTAGCCGTAGCCCTTTGGCGGACACCGGGGAGCTGTTTTTT
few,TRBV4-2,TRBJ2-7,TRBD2,CASSQNTGGSSYEQYF,TGTGCCAGCAGCCAGAACACCGGGGGGAGCTCCTACGAGCAGTACTTC